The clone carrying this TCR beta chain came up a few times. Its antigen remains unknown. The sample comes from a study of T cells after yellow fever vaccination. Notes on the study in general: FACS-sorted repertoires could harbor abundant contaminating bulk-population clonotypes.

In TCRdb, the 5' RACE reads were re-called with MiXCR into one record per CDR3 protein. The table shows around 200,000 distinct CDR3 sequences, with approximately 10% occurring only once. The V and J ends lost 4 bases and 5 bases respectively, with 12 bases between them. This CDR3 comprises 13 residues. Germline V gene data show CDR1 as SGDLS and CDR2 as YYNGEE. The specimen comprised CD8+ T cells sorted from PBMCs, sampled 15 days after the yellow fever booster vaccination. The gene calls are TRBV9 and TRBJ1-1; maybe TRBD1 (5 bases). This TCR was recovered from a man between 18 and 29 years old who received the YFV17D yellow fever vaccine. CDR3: CASSPEGRTEAFF. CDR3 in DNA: TGTGCCAGCAGCCCCGAGGGGAGAACTGAAGCTTTCTTT.